This section outlines one T cell receptor beta chain sequence together with its context. TCRdb keeps only in-frame clones here, not all; method: immunoSEQ multiplex PCR. The sample contains about 66,000 clones, 90% to 95% of which appear only once. The data derive from a study of technical replicates of blood from several donors. The V gene lost 2 bases and the J gene lost 5 bases, with 12 bases spanning the gap. The CDR3 contains 15 residues. Germline V gene lookup returns CDR1 LGHNA and CDR2 YNFKEQ. J is TRBJ1-4 and V is TRBV4-2; perhaps TRBD1 as D (5 bases). The clonotype comes from a human donor in good health. Some clones in this sample may be carry-over from other donors' samples. The sequencing input was PBMCs. CDR3 sequence: CASSQQGKGNEKLFF. The DNA of the CDR3 is TGTGCCAGCAGCCAACAGGGCAAAGGGAATGAAAAACTGTTTTTT.